This record concerns one T cell receptor beta chain sequence. Trimming at V came to 4 bases and at J to 1 base, leaving 6 bases not matched to a gene. The CDR3 is 17 amino acids. CDR1 KGHDR and CDR2 SFDVKD come from the germline V gene. The sample comes from a study of blood T cell repertoires in COVID-19. Study overall: Acute and convalescent COVID-19 specimens originated in the United States, Italy and Spain. T cells, B-cell-depleted T cells, or PBMCs provided the cDNA or gDNA that served as material.

In the original analysis: The authors estimated nucleated cell counts from reference gene primer amplification. Using immunoSEQ multiplex PCR, the repertoire was profiled, and TCRdb retains in-frame clones only, with some absent. V and J calls and clone size are given by that table; D and trimming were obtained from the DNA. The sample records about 40,000 clones, 75% to 90% being singletons. This TCR derives from a man in his fifties or sixties with active or convalescent COVID-19. This chain connects TRBV24-1 to TRBJ2-3, with 11 bases aligning to TRBD2. The sample was peripheral blood. The CDR3 nucleotides are TGTGCCACCAGTGACACCCCGGGACTAGCGGGCACAGATACGCAGTATTTT. Translation: CATSDTPGLAGTDTQYF.